The source of this T cell receptor beta chain is a study of cytotoxic CD8 clonotypes in ibrutinib-treated CLL (dated by TCRdb to the early 2020s). Background on the whole study: The cohort had 11 to 12 relapsed/refractory and approximately 14 treatment-naive patients; about 17 were IGHV unmutated. Partial responses were observed in about 24 patients and complete responses in 2; after a median follow-up of around 68 months, remission was maintained in 14 patients and progression was observed in some twelve. Response samples were taken after a median of 12 months on treatment, ranging from about 6 to 40 months. On average, each sample had about 250,000 productive templates and more than 85,000 productive rearrangements. Of the roughly 81 people in the trial, approximately 26 had longitudinal samples available. Cryopreserved peripheral blood mononuclear cells were obtained prior to treatment, at the time of response, and at either disease progression or sustained remission. Every sample from remission and from progressive disease was obtained while the patients were still on ibrutinib. General findings and caveats noted by the study authors: Public clonotypes were rare and either shrank or stayed stable during treatment, and the rise in clonality at ibrutinib response reflected expansion of private clonotypes. At baseline, clonality was higher than in age-matched healthy donors and showed a strong correlation with circulating CD8+ T-cell counts. Sustained-remission and progressing patients did not have matched sampling times, and lymph node repertoires were not examined. An increase in clonality was observed at ibrutinib response, with clonality remaining stable during sustained remission and falling back toward baseline at progression.

The goal of deep resolution MiSeq sequencing was a depth between 1 in 1 million and 1 in 200,000 T cells, and coverage averaged 10x per clonotype. The immunoSEQ hsTCRB Kit was used to generate the TCR beta libraries. In the authors' own workflow: The data were analyzed with ImmunoSEQ Analyzer and ImmunoSEQ Data Assistant, and V, D and J gene assignments followed IMGT definitions. Clonality was computed as one minus normalized Shannon entropy of productive rearrangement frequencies, ranging from 0 to 1. Only overrepresented clonotypes making up at least 0.05% of the repertoire of each patient were included in the public clonotype analysis. Fewer than 15 age-matched healthy donor repertoires from immuneACCESS served as clonality controls. Drawn from immuneACCESS, this table holds only the in-frame rearrangements with V and J called that TCRdb kept. Clones are partly lost; checked studies trace under half to an unresolved V gene and leave the rest unexplained. V and J calls and clone size are copied from that table; D and trimming were computed from the DNA. The sample contains some 140,000 clones, more than 85% of them found a single time. The ten largest clones capture about 10% of the sample.

As regards this clone: Its target antigen remains unknown. No base-level quality is on record; no much larger clone is a single base apart.

Explained via the paper, the time point label denotes: 12 to 13 months on ibrutinib. For TCR beta library preparation, 1.5 to 2 micrograms of genomic DNA were isolated from cryopreserved PBMCs. Longitudinal blood samples from CLL patients on ibrutinib monotherapy were analyzed using high-throughput TCR beta sequencing. The patients were enrolled in a single-center, open-label phase 2 trial of ibrutinib monotherapy. A distance of 11 bases separates the germline ends of V and J, which lose 3 bases and 5 bases respectively. Inclusive of the bounding cysteine and phenylalanine, the CDR3 is 14 residues long. Only the CDR3 portion is preserved as DNA: 42 bases, with reading frame beginning at the first base. Per the germline V gene, KGHSH is the CDR1 and LQKENI is the CDR2.

The rearrangement joined TRBV18 to TRBJ1-5, with the identity of the D gene unclear. The receptor's source is a human donor with chronic lymphocytic leukemia. The material sequenced was PBMCs, taken after 12 months of ibrutinib treatment. The CDR3: CASSPQREDQPQHF. The DNA is as follows: TGTGCCAGCTCACCTCAAAGGGAGGATCAGCCCCAGCATTTT.